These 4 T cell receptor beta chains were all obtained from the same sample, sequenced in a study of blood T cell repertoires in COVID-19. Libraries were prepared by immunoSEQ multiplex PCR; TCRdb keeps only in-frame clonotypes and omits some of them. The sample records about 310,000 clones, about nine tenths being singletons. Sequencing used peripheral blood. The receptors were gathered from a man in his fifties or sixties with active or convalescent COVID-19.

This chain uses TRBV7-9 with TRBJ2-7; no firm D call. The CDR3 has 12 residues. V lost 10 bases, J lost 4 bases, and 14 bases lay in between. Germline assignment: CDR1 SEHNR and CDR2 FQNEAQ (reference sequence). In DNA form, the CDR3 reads TGTGCCATAGCCCCGAGAGGATACGAGCAGTACTTC. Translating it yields CAIAPRGYEQYF.

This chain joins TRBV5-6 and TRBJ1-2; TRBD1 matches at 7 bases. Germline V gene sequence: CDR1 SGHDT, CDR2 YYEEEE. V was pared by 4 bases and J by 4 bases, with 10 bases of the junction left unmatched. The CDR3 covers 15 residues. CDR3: CASSPVSTGVYGYTF. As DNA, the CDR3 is TGTGCCAGCAGCCCGGTCTCTACAGGGGTCTATGGCTACACCTTC. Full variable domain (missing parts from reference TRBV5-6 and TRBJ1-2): DAGVTQSPTHLIKTRGQQVTLRCSPKSGHDTVSWYQQALGQGPQFIFQYYEEEERQRGNFPDRFSGHQFPNYSSELNVNALLLGDSALYLCASSPVSTGVYGYTFGSGTRLTVV.

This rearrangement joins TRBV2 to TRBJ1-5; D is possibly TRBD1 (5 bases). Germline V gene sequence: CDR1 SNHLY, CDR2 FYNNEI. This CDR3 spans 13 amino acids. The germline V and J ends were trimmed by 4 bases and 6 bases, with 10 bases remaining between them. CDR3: CASSAGLRQPQHF. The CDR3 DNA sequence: TGTGCCAGCAGTGCAGGGTTGCGTCAGCCCCAGCATTTT.

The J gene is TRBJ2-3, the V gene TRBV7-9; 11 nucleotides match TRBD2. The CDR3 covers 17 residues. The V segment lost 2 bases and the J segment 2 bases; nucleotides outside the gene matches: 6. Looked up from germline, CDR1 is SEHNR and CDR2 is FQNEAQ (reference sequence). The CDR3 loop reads CASSLTLAGGLTDTQYF. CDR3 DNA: TGTGCCAGCAGCTTAACCTTAGCGGGAGGGCTCACAGATACGCAGTATTTT.